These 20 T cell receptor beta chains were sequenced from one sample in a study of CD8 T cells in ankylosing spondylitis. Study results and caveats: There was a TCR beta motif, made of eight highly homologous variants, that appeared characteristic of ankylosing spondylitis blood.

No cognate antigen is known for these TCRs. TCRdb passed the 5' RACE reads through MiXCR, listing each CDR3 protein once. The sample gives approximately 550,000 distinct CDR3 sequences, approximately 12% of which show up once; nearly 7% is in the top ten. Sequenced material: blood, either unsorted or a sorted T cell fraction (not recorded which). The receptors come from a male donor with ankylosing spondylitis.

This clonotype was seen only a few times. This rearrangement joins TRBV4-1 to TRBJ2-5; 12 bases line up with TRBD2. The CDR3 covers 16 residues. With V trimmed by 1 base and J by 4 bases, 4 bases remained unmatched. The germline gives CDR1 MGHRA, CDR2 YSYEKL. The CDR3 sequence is CASSQGTSGMRETQYF. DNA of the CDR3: TGCGCCAGCAGCCAAGGGACTAGCGGGATGCGAGAGACCCAGTACTTC.

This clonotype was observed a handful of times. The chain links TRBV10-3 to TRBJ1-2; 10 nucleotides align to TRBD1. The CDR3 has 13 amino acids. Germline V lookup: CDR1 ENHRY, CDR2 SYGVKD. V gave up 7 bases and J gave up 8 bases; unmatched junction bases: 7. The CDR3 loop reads CAITTGQGLGYTF. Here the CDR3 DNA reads TGTGCCATCACTACGGGACAGGGGCTGGGCTACACCTTC.

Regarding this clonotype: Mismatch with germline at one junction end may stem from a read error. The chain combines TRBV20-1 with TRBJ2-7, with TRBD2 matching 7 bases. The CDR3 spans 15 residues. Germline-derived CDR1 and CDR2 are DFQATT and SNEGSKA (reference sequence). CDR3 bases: TGCTGTGCTAGAAACGCGGCTAGCGGCTCCTACGAGCAGTACTTC. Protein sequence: CCARNAASGSYEQYF.

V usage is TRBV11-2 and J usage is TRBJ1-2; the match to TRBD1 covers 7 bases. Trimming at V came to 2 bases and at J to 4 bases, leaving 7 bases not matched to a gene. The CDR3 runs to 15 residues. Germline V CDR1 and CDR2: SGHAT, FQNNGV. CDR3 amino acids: CASSLTGTDLYGYTF. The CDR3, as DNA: TGTGCCAGCAGCTTAACCGGGACAGACCTCTATGGCTACACCTTC. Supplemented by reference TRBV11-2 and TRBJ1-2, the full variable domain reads EAGVAQSPRYKIIEKRQSVAFWCNPISGHATLYWYQQILGQGPKLLIQFQNNGVVDDSQLPKDRFSAERLKGVDSTLKIQPAKLEDSAVYLCASSLTGTDLYGYTFGSGTRLTVV.

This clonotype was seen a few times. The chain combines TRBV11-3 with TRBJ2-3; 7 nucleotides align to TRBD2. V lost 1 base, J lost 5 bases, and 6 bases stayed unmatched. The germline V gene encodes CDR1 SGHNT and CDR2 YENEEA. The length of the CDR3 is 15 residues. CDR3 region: CASSLVREDRDTQYF. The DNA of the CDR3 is TGTGCCAGCAGCTTAGTCCGGGAGGATAGAGATACGCAGTATTTT.

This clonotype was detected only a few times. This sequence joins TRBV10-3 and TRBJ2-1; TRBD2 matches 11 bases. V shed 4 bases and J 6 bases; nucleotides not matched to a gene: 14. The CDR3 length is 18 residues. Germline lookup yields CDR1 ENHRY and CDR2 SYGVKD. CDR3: CAISGALMTSGIGNEQFF. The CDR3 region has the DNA TGTGCCATCAGTGGTGCCCTAATGACTAGCGGGATAGGCAATGAGCAGTTCTTC.

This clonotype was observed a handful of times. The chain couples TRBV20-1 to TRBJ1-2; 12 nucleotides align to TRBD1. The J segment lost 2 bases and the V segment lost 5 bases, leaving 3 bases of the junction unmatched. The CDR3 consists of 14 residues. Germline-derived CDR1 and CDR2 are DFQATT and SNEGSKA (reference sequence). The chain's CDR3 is CSAFGTGGNYGYTF. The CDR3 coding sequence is TGCAGTGCTTTCGGGACAGGGGGCAACTATGGCTACACCTTC.

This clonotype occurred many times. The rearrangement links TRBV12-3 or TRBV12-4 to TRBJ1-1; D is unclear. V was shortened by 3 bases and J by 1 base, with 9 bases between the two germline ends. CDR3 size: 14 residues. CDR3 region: CASSFGRTNTEAFF. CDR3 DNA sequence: TGTGCCAGCAGTTTCGGCAGGACGAACACTGAAGCTTTCTTT.

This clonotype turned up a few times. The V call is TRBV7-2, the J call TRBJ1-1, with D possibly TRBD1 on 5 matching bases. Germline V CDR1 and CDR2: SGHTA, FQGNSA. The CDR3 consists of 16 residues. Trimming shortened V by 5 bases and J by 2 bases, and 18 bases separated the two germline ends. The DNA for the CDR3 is TGTGCCAGCAGCCCAATCGGGCGGGGGTATAACACTGAAGCTTTCTTT. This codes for CASSPIGRGYNTEAFF. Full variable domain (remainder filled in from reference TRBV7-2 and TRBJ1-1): GAGVSQSPSNKVTEKGKDVELRCDPISGHTALYWYRQSLGQGLEFLIYFQGNSAPDKSGLPSDRFSAERTGGSVSTLTIQRTQQEDSAVYLCASSPIGRGYNTEAFFGQGTRLTVV.

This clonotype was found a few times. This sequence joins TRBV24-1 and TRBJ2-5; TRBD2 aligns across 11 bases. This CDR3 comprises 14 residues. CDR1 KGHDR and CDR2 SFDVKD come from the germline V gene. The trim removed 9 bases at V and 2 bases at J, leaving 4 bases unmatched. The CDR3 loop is CATSIAGGQETQYF. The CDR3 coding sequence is TGTGCCACCTCCATAGCGGGAGGGCAAGAGACCCAGTACTTC.

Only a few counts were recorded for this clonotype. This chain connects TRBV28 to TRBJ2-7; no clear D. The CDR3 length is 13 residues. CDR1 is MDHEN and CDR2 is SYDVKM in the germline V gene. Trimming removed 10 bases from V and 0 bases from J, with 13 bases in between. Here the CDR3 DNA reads TGTGCCACCCAGAGAGGCTCCTCCTACGAGCAGTACGTC. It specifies CATQRGSSYEQYV.

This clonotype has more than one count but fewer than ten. The CDR3 loop reads CASSSTSGRNIQYF. DNA of the CDR3: TGTGCCAGCAGCTCGACTAGCGGGAGAAACATTCAGTACTTC. The chain employs TRBV5-6 and TRBJ2-4; 12 positions agree with TRBD2. This CDR3 has 14 residues. V lost 3 bases to trimming and J lost 6 bases; unmatched junction nucleotides: 1. Per the germline V gene, CDR1 is SGHDT and CDR2 is YYEEEE.

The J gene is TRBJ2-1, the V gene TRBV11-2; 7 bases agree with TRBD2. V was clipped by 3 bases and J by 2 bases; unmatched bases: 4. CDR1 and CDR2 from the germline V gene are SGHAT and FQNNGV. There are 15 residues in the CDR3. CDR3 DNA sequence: TGTGCCAGCAGCTTCGGGAGGCCCACCTACAATGAGCAGTTCTTC. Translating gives CASSFGRPTYNEQFF.

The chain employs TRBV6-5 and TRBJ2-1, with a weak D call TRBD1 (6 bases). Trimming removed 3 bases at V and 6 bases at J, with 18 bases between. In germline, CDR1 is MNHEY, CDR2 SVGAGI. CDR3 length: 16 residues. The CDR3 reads CASSYSGGIRGNEQFF. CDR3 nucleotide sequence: TGTGCCAGCAGTTATAGTGGGGGCATCAGAGGCAATGAGCAGTTCTTC.

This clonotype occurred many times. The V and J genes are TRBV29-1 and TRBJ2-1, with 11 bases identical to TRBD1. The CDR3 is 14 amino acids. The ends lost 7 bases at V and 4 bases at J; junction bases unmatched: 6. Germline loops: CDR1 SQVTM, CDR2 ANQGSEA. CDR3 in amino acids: CSATGTGGYNEQFF. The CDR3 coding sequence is TGCAGCGCTACCGGGACAGGGGGTTACAATGAGCAGTTCTTC.

Here the CDR3 DNA reads TGTGCCATCAGGGACCCAAGGAAAGTGGATGAGCAGTTCTTC. Translation: CAIRDPRKVDEQFF. V and J are TRBV10-3 and TRBJ2-1, with D unresolved. Germline V gene lookup returns CDR1 ENHRY and CDR2 SYGVKD. Trimming shortened V by 6 bases and J by 8 bases, and 17 bases separated the two germline ends. CDR3 length: 14 residues.

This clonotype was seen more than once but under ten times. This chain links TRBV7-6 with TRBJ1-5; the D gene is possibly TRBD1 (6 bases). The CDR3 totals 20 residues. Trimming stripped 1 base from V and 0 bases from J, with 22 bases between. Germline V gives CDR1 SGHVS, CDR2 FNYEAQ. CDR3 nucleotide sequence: TGTGCCAGCAGCTTAGAGCGCCCCAGGGGTTGCAGGGTTAGCAATCAGCCCCAGCATTTT. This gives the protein CASSLERPRGCRVSNQPQHF. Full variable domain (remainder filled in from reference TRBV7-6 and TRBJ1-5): GAGVSQSPRYKVTKRGQDVALRCDPISGHVSLYWYRQALGQGPEFLTYFNYEAQQDKSGLPNDRFSAERPEGSISTLTIQRTEQRDSAMYRCASSLERPRGCRVSNQPQHFGDGTRLSIL.

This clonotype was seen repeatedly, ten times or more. DNA for the CDR3: TGTGCCAGCAGCTTAGCGCTCGGTGAAGTGGGCTACACCTTC. Translating gives CASSLALGEVGYTF. V is TRBV7-9 and J is TRBJ1-2; D call uncertain. The germline V and J ends were trimmed by 0 bases and 8 bases, with 13 bases remaining between them. The V gene's germline CDR1 is SEHNR and CDR2 FQNEAQ (reference sequence). CDR3 size: 14 residues.

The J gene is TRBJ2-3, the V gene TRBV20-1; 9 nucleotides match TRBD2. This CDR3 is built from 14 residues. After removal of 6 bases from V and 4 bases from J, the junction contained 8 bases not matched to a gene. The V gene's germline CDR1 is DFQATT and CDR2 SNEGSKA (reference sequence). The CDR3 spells CSASIAGAADTQYF. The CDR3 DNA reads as TGCAGTGCATCAATAGCGGGAGCGGCAGATACGCAGTATTTT.

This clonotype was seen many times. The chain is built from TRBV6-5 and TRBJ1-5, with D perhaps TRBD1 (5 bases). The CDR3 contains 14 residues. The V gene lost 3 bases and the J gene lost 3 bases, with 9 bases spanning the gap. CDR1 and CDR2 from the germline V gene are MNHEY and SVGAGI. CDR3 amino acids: CASSYGAHNQPQHF. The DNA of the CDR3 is TGTGCCAGCAGTTATGGGGCCCACAATCAGCCCCAGCATTTT.